Listed here are 16 T cell receptor beta chains from one sample, sequenced in a study of T cell repertoires in cytomegalovirus infection. Their recognized antigens are unknown. Each CDR3 protein gets one entry after TCRdb re-called the reads with MiXCR. The repertoire holds about 920,000 distinct CDR3 sequences, with 30% to 40% as singletons. Specimen: cultured CD8+ T cells from PBMCs, collected from culture after CMV antigen stimulation. All receptors come from a human donor in good health (CMV status not recorded). Some clones in this sample may be carry-over from other donors' samples.

This clonotype was seen more than once but under ten times. This chain uses TRBV5-4 with TRBJ2-1, with 7 bases identical to TRBD1. CDR3 length: 14 residues. Germline loops: CDR1 SGHNT, CDR2 YYREEE (reference sequence). Trimming removed 5 bases from V and 7 bases from J; junction bases left unmatched: 9. The CDR3 loop reads CASRDPSTGNEQFF. The DNA of the CDR3 is TGTGCCAGCAGGGATCCTTCGACAGGGAATGAGCAGTTCTTC.

This chain links TRBV7-6 with TRBJ1-6, with D uncertain. The length of the CDR3 is 14 residues. The V gene's germline CDR1 is SGHVS and CDR2 FNYEAQ. Trimming left V 1 base short and J 9 bases short, with 10 bases between. The CDR3 sequence: CASSLDPRGSPLHF. In DNA form, the CDR3 reads TGTGCCAGCAGCTTAGACCCTCGAGGTTCACCCCTCCACTTT. The full variable domain, in which reference TRBV7-6 and TRBJ1-6 provide the parts outside the CDR3, is GAGVSQSPRYKVTKRGQDVALRCDPISGHVSLYWYRQALGQGPEFLTYFNYEAQQDKSGLPNDRFSAERPEGSISTLTIQRTEQRDSAMYRCASSLDPRGSPLHFGNGTRLTVT.

The rearrangement uses TRBV18 and TRBJ2-5; 10 positions agree with TRBD2. V was pared by 0 bases and J by 0 bases, with 7 bases of the junction left unmatched. The CDR3 consists of 18 residues. Per the germline V gene, CDR1 is KGHSH and CDR2 is LQKENI. CDR3 in amino acids: CASSPPVGLASHQETQYF. The CDR3 DNA reads TGTGCCAGCTCACCACCGGTGGGACTAGCGTCGCACCAAGAGACCCAGTACTTC. Full variable domain (outside the CDR3, taken from reference TRBV18 and TRBJ2-5): NAGVMQNPRHLVRRRGQEARLRCSPMKGHSHVYWYRQLPEEGLKFMVYLQKENIIDESGMPKERFSAEFPKEGPSILRIQQVVRGDSAAYFCASSPPVGLASHQETQYFGPGTRLLVL.

This clonotype has a handful of counts. The rearrangement links TRBV27 to TRBJ2-5; D may be TRBD2 (6 bases). The CDR3 contains 14 residues. Germline values: CDR1 MNHEY, CDR2 SMNVEV (reference sequence). The V end was cut by 8 bases, the J end by 7 bases, with 20 bases between. The CDR3 DNA reads as TGTGCCAGCGGGGGGTACAGTTCCGGAGGGACCCAGTACTTC. As protein: CASGGYSSGGTQYF.

This clonotype was counted only a few times. At one of its ends the junction is not consistent with the germline gene, which may arise from a read error. The V gene is TRBV6-6, the J gene TRBJ1-4; 8 positions match TRBD1. The CDR3 contains 13 residues. Germline CDR1 MNHNY, CDR2 SVGAGI (reference sequence). In DNA form, the CDR3 reads TGTGCCAGCAGTTCGGTTCCGGGACAGGTCTCTGTTTTT. It translates to CASSSVPGQVSVF.

The chain has TRBV5-8 and TRBJ1-1, with no clear D. From germline, CDR1 is SGHTS and CDR2 YDEGEE. The V end was cut by 0 bases, the J end by 1 base, with 7 bases between. This CDR3 contains 14 residues. CDR3 nucleotide sequence: TGTGCCAGCAGCTTGGGGTACGGGAACACTGAAGCTTTCTTT. Translating gives CASSLGYGNTEAFF.

The J gene is TRBJ1-1, the V gene TRBV9, with TRBD1 identical over 7 bases. The CDR3 sequence is 15 residues long. Trimming removed 0 bases from V and 6 bases from J; junction bases left unmatched: 8. The germline V gene has CDR1 SGDLS and CDR2 YYNGEE. The CDR3 DNA reads TGTGCCAGCAGCGTAGTATCACAGGGGATCGCTGAAGCTTTCTTT. Amino acids: CASSVVSQGIAEAFF.

On this clonotype: A much larger clone sits a single nucleotide away, making a read error possible. The chain couples TRBV12-3 or TRBV12-4 to TRBJ1-1; unclear D gene. The CDR3 is made up of 13 amino acids. CDR3 protein: CVSSRIRSLEAFF. The DNA of the CDR3 is TGTGTCAGCAGTCGCATCAGGAGCCTTGAAGCTTTCTTT.

This clonotype was seen more than once but under ten times. The chain combines TRBV28 with TRBJ1-6, with 9 bases aligning to TRBD1. This CDR3 is 14 amino acids long. CDR1 MDHEN and CDR2 SYDVKM come from the germline V gene. V shed 5 bases and J 6 bases; nucleotides not matched to a gene: 2. CDR3 sequence reads: CASSQQGANSPLHF. CDR3 DNA sequence: TGTGCCAGCAGTCAACAGGGGGCTAATTCACCCCTCCACTTT.

This clonotype turned up a few times. The rearrangement links TRBV6-1 to TRBJ2-1; D is undetermined. Germline values: CDR1 MNHNS, CDR2 SASEGT. The CDR3 length is 13 residues. V was clipped by 6 bases and J by 6 bases, with 12 bases between them. The CDR3 coding sequence is TGTGCCAGCAGATCGGAAAGGTTCAATGAGCAGTTCTTC. Protein product: CASRSERFNEQFF.

This clonotype was found many times. The gene calls are TRBV7-8 and TRBJ1-2, with 8 bases lining up with TRBD1. V gave up 5 bases and J gave up 5 bases; unmatched junction bases: 10. CDR3 length: 15 amino acids. Per germline, CDR1 SGHVS and CDR2 FQNEAQ. The CDR3 bases are TGTGCCAGCAGCCTAGGACAGGGAACGATGTATGGCTACACCTTC. This gives the protein CASSLGQGTMYGYTF.

This rearrangement joins TRBV6-5 to TRBJ1-1, with D tentatively TRBD1 (6 bases). The CDR3 spans 11 residues. V was trimmed by 8 bases and J by 8 bases, leaving 12 bases between them. CDR1 is MNHEY, CDR2 SVGAGI, per germline. The CDR3 sequence: CASSRGMEAFF. Here the CDR3 DNA reads TGTGCCAGCTCAAGGGGGATGGAAGCTTTCTTT.

The chain combines TRBV5-1 with TRBJ1-1; unclear D gene. V lost 2 bases to trimming and J lost 4 bases, with 18 bases between them. The CDR3 totals 16 residues. Per the germline V gene, CDR1 is SGHRS and CDR2 is YFSETQ. The CDR3 bases are TGCGCCAGCAGCTTACCTCCACGCCTTTTTGGCACTGAAGCTTTCTTT. It yields the protein CASSLPPRLFGTEAFF.

This chain links TRBV27 with TRBJ2-7; 7 positions agree with TRBD2. Trimming at V came to 5 bases and at J to 7 bases, leaving 14 bases not matched to a gene. The germline V gene has CDR1 MNHEY and CDR2 SMNVEV (reference sequence). The length of the CDR3 is 15 residues. CDR3 protein: CASSRQAGPTREQYF. CDR3 bases: TGTGCCAGCAGTCGGCAAGCGGGGCCGACCCGGGAGCAGTACTTC.

This clonotype has just a few counts. The rearrangement links TRBV28 to TRBJ2-1; D perhaps matches TRBD1 (5 bases). V was clipped by 7 bases and J by 4 bases, with 17 bases between them. CDR1 MDHEN and CDR2 SYDVKM come from the germline V gene. The CDR3 spans 15 residues. The CDR3 loop is CASIPRQRIYNEQFF. The CDR3 DNA follows: TGTGCCAGCATCCCCCGACAGCGCATATACAATGAGCAGTTCTTC.

The sample holds a few counts of this clonotype. The chain joins TRBV4-1 to TRBJ2-1, with TRBD2 matching over 11 bases. Germline V gives CDR1 MGHRA, CDR2 YSYEKL. The CDR3 runs 17 residues. V lost 0 bases and J lost 3; bases outside the gene matches: 4. The CDR3 reads CASSQDPGTSGYNEQFF. CDR3 sequence (DNA): TGCGCCAGCAGCCAAGATCCCGGGACTAGCGGCTACAATGAGCAGTTCTTC.